This record concerns one T cell receptor beta chain sequence. Its antigen is not identified. Profiling relied on immunoSEQ multiplex PCR, and the TCRdb table lists in-frame clones only, not all of them. The sample records 350,000 to 450,000 clones, 92% being singletons. Treatment indicated: some 20 received Ad26.COV2.S at low or high dose, single or two shots; several received placebo; per-sample allocation not given. Sampling was done on day 63 after the first vaccine or placebo injection. The donor was a Boston adult aged 18-55 years. The sample originates from a study of Ad26.COV2.S vaccination and SARS-CoV-2 variants. Study-wide findings and caveats: CD8+ and CD4+ T cells specific for spike reportedly responded with substantial breadth after vaccination.

CDR1 LNHNV and CDR2 YYDKDF come from the germline V gene (reference sequence). The length of the CDR3 is 15 residues. The germline V and J ends were trimmed by 5 bases and 3 bases, with 17 bases remaining between them. The input for sequencing was peripheral blood, taken in a trial of Ad26.COV2.S vaccine versus placebo. The chain joins TRBV15 to TRBJ2-7; possibly TRBD1 or TRBD2 for D (5 bases each). The TCR was taken from a person between 18 and 60 years old who received the Ad26.COV2.S COVID-19 vaccine or a placebo. The CDR3 loop is CATSALSLGVYEQYF. For the CDR3, the DNA is TGTGCCACCAGCGCGCTATCACTAGGGGTCTACGAGCAGTACTTC.